Given below is one T cell receptor beta chain in context. The antigen remains unidentified. A J-beta primer mix and a sample-barcoded 5' primer were used in a second PCR of about 6 to 12 cycles. TCRdb passed the 5' RACE reads through MiXCR, listing each CDR3 protein once. The sample lists under 1,100,000 distinct CDR3 sequences, less than 25% occurring once. Trimming pared 6 bases from V and 8 bases from J, leaving 16 bases between. The CDR3 is 14 residues long. This specimen comes from a study of blood T cells in healthy people across ages. Findings and caveats of the study: Relative to aged donors, long-lived donors carried more naive CD4+ cells and displayed higher diversity.

This same sample was also taken into another study, of T cells of mothers and their children.

Sample: blood. This clonotype was sampled from a girl under 10 years old in good health. The chain is built from TRBV12-3 or TRBV12-4 and TRBJ1-4; TRBD1 might be the D (6 bases). As DNA, the CDR3 is TGTGCCAGCAGCCACTGGGGGGCAGAGGAAAAACTGTTTTTT. Encoded protein: CASSHWGAEEKLFF.